Presented here are 14 T cell receptor beta chains from one specimen sequenced in a study of neoadjuvant anti-PD-1 for oral cavity cancer. Clones were read by immunoSEQ multiplex PCR, and TCRdb kept only the in-frame ones, dropping some. The sample carries approximately 10,000 clones, roughly 64% recorded once. Time point reported: after neoadjuvant nivolumab, at surgical resection. The sequenced sample was PBMCs, obtained after nivolumab (anti-PD-1) treatment. The origin of the receptors is a person aged 35-80 years with oral cavity squamous cell carcinoma.

The rearrangement uses TRBV5-5 and TRBJ1-2; 10 nucleotides match TRBD1. Looked up from germline, CDR1 is SGHKS and CDR2 is YYEKEE (reference sequence). The CDR3 runs 15 residues. Losses at the gene ends were 2 bases for V and 4 bases for J; bases not matched to a gene: 5. CDR3 sequence (DNA): TGTGCCAGCAGCTTCAGACAGGGGGCTTTCTATGGCTACACCTTC. Residues: CASSFRQGAFYGYTF.

This rearrangement joins TRBV5-6 to TRBJ1-1; D is possibly TRBD1 (5 bases). In germline, CDR1 is SGHDT, CDR2 YYEEEE. The CDR3 is made up of 17 amino acids. The V gene lost 4 bases and the J gene lost 0 bases, with 19 bases spanning the gap. The CDR3, as DNA: TGTGCCAGCAGCCTTGAGACGCAGGGTCGCATGAACACTGAAGCTTTCTTT. Translating gives CASSLETQGRMNTEAFF.

This chain links TRBV7-9 with TRBJ1-1; 8 bases are shared with TRBD1. The ends lost 1 base at V and 7 bases at J; junction bases unmatched: 8. CDR1 and CDR2 from the germline V gene are SEHNR and FQNEAQ (reference sequence). The CDR3 contains 15 residues. The CDR3 region has the DNA TGTGCCAGCAGCTTAGATCAGGGACAGGAGATTGAAGCTTTCTTT. This gives the protein CASSLDQGQEIEAFF.

The chain combines TRBV7-9 with TRBJ1-4; D is unclear. Looked up from germline, CDR1 is SEHNR and CDR2 is FQNEAQ (reference sequence). The CDR3 runs to 16 residues. V gave up 1 base and J gave up 3 bases, with 12 bases separating them. CDR3 in amino acids: CASSLGTAAPNEKLFF. CDR3 nucleotides: TGTGCCAGCAGCTTAGGGACGGCGGCGCCTAATGAAAAACTGTTTTTT.

V and J are TRBV7-9 and TRBJ2-7; TRBD1 matches 7 bases. Germline CDR1 and CDR2: SEHNR and FQNEAQ (reference sequence). The CDR3 contains 15 residues. The trim removed 5 bases at V and 1 base at J, leaving 8 bases unmatched. CDR3 nucleotides: TGTGCCAGCAGCAACTACAGGGGTCCTTCCTACGAGCAGTACTTC. Protein product: CASSNYRGPSYEQYF.

V usage is TRBV5-5 and J usage is TRBJ2-3; no definite D call. The germline V gene has CDR1 SGHKS and CDR2 YYEKEE (reference sequence). This CDR3 spans 15 amino acids. V shed 0 bases and J shed 0 bases, with 8 bases lying between them. CDR3: CASSLEAVSTDTQYF. The CDR3 DNA reads as TGTGCCAGCAGCTTGGAGGCAGTTAGCACAGATACGCAGTATTTT.

V gene TRBV9 combines with J gene TRBJ2-2, with D perhaps matching TRBD1 (6 bases). The CDR3 has 16 residues. The ends were cut back, 2 bases at V and 3 bases at J, with 14 bases in the middle. Germline-derived CDR1 and CDR2 are SGDLS and YYNGEE. The CDR3 region has the DNA TGTGCCAGCAGCGTCTCGACAGGCTGGGACACCGGGGAGCTGTTTTTT. Protein sequence: CASSVSTGWDTGELFF.

This chain uses TRBV6-1 with TRBJ2-3, with 7 bases matching TRBD1. The CDR3 extends over 18 amino acids. V gave up 2 bases and J gave up 2 bases; unmatched junction bases: 13. Per germline, CDR1 MNHNS and CDR2 SASEGT. The CDR3 coding sequence is TGTGCCAGCAGTGAAATGGGACAGCTAGTATACAACACAGATACGCAGTATTTT. The encoded protein is CASSEMGQLVYNTDTQYF.

This clone appeared a single time. The V and J genes are TRBV28 and TRBJ2-7, with TRBD1 matching 11 bases. With 6 bases clipped from V and 1 base from J, the junction kept 8 bases outside the gene matches. This CDR3 is 16 amino acids long. From germline, CDR1 is MDHEN and CDR2 SYDVKM. The CDR3, as DNA: TGTGCCAGCAGCTCGGTTCGGGACAGGGGGTCCTACGAGCAGTACTTC. Translating gives CASSSVRDRGSYEQYF.

The chain carries TRBV9 and TRBJ2-3, with 11 bases identical to TRBD2. The junction had 33 bases not matched to a gene; V was cut back by 3 bases and J by 6 bases. The germline V gene has CDR1 SGDLS and CDR2 YYNGEE. The CDR3 runs to 24 residues. CDR3 protein: CASSEYPAGALSGGAGDLTDTQYF. The CDR3 coding sequence is TGTGCCAGCAGCGAATACCCCGCGGGGGCGCTTAGCGGGGGGGCCGGAGACCTCACGGATACGCAGTATTTT. Full variable domain (rest looked up from reference TRBV9 and TRBJ2-3): DSGVTQTPKHLITATGQRVTLRCSPRSGDLSVYWYQQSLDQGLQFLIQYYNGEERAKGNILERFSAQQFPDLHSELNLSSLELGDSALYFCASSEYPAGALSGGAGDLTDTQYFGPGTRLTVL.

V and J are TRBV6-1 and TRBJ2-7, with D perhaps TRBD1 (7 bases). The V end was cut by 3 bases, the J end by 4 bases, with 13 bases between. Germline V gene sequence: CDR1 MNHNS, CDR2 SASEGT. There are 14 residues in the CDR3. The CDR3 DNA sequence: TGTGCCAGCAGTGAGGCCAGGGGGGTTTACGAGCAGTACTTC. It yields the protein CASSEARGVYEQYF.

The chain joins TRBV28 to TRBJ1-5; tentatively, D is TRBD1 (5 bases). Looked up from germline, CDR1 is MDHEN and CDR2 is SYDVKM. This CDR3 region has 13 residues. The V end lost 3 bases, the J end lost 6 bases, and 9 bases lay between the germline ends. CDR3 protein: CASSLSGGQPQHF. The CDR3 DNA follows: TGTGCCAGCAGTTTGAGCGGGGGTCAGCCCCAGCATTTT. The whole variable domain, remainder taken from reference TRBV28 and TRBJ1-5, is DVKVTQSSRYLVKRTGEKVFLECVQDMDHENMFWYRQDPGLGLRLIYFSYDVKMKEKGDIPEGYSVSREKKERFSLILESASTNQTSMYLCASSLSGGQPQHFGDGTRLSIL.

The J gene is TRBJ1-4, the V gene TRBV7-9, with unresolved D. Germline V gene lookup returns CDR1 SEHNR and CDR2 FQNEAQ (reference sequence). V lost 1 base and J lost 7, with 13 bases in between. CDR3 length equals 15 residues. DNA of the CDR3: TGTGCCAGCAGCTTAGGGGTCACAAAGGGTGAAAAACTGTTTTTT. Its translation is CASSLGVTKGEKLFF.

The CDR3 region is CASSPLGGSDTQYF. For the CDR3, the DNA is TGTGCCAGCAGCCCCCTAGGAGGGTCGGATACGCAGTATTTT. The gene calls are TRBV11-3 and TRBJ2-3; a possible D gene is TRBD2 (6 bases). This CDR3 contains 14 residues. CDR1 SGHNT and CDR2 YENEEA come from the germline V gene. V lost 5 bases, J lost 6 bases, and 15 bases lay in between.